This T cell receptor beta chain was documented in a study of OX40 agonist ivuxolimab in advanced cancers. For the study in its entirety: Ivuxolimab was an agonistic, fully human IgG2 monoclonal antibody directed against OX40 (CD134), a costimulatory receptor. The purpose of peripheral TCRbeta sequencing was to test whether ivuxolimab changed TCR sequence diversity and led to clonal T-cell expansion. Patients were allowed to have had prior anti-PD-1, anti-PD-L1 or anti-CTLA-4 therapy, and around two fifths of the dose-escalation patients had been treated with checkpoint inhibitors. Intravenous ivuxolimab was administered to patients every 2 weeks at six dose levels: 0.01, 0.1, 0.3, 1.5, 3 and 10 mg/kg. Partial responses were achieved by three dose-escalation patients, of whom one had hepatocellular carcinoma and two had cutaneous melanoma. The paper covers the monotherapy dose-escalation part of the phase I ivuxolimab trial, which included N ≈ 57 patients. Among the 50 to 55 dose-escalation patients, about 20 had hepatocellular carcinoma, around 15 melanoma, 9 renal cell carcinoma and 9 head and neck cancer. A male proportion of roughly 80% and a mean age of approximately 62 years, ranging from roughly 23 to 90, were recorded for the dose-escalation cohort.

The trial excluded patients who had a history of autoimmune disease or were on systemic immunosuppression. Peripheral blood for TCR sequencing was drawn from every dose cohort at baseline, at cycle 4 day 1 and at cycle 7 day 1. The samples were taken from a phase I, first-in-human, multicenter, open-label dose-escalation trial of ivuxolimab. Adults with locally advanced or metastatic head and neck squamous cell, hepatocellular, melanoma or renal cell carcinoma were enrolled in the trial. CD4+ and CD8+ T cells were sorted separately from peripheral blood before TCR sequencing. This clone was recorded a few times. The antigen it binds to is not known. There are no base qualities to consult, and no much larger clone falls within one base. For sequencing of the TCRbeta CDR3 region, genomic DNA was extracted from the sorted cells. The immunoSEQ Assay was used to sequence the TCRbeta CDR3 regions. The clones in this table, taken by TCRdb from immuneACCESS, are in-frame only. Not every clone is retained; where verified, under half of the shortfall comes from an unresolved V gene, and the cause of the rest is unknown. The sample data list tens of thousands of clones, and 75% to 85% of these were observed just once. The ten most abundant clones make up about a tenth of the sample.

General study outcomes and caveats: Clonal expansion of both CD4+ and CD8+ blood T cells was observed from baseline to week 6 at doses 0.1 to 3.0 mg/kg. The antigen specificity of the clonally expanded peripheral T cells was not determined. In partial responders in the 0.1-3.0 mg/kg groups, normalized peripheral clonal expansion was found to be among the lowest, especially among CD8+ T cells. After ivuxolimab, CD8+ T cells had more expanded clones than CD4+ T cells on average. Low levels of normalized T-cell clonal expansion were also seen in some patients who did not respond.

Compared with germline, V lacks 8 bases and J lacks 4 bases; bases without a gene match: 5. According to the germline V gene, CDR1 reads ENHRY and CDR2 reads SYGVKD. The CDR3 contains 13 residues, cysteine and phenylalanine counted. The retained sequence is limited to the CDR3, 39 bases, with the frame set at the first base. Sequenced material: CD4+ or CD8+ T cells sorted from blood, taken in a trial of the OX40 agonist ivuxolimab. The rearrangement combines TRBV10-3 with TRBJ1-1; 9 middle bases align to TRBD1. This sequence was found in an adult with an advanced solid tumor such as melanoma, head and neck, liver or kidney cancer. The nucleotide sequence reads as follows: TGTGCCATCTCCCGGGACAGGGTCACTGAAGCTTTCTTT. It is translated as CAISRDRVTEAFF.